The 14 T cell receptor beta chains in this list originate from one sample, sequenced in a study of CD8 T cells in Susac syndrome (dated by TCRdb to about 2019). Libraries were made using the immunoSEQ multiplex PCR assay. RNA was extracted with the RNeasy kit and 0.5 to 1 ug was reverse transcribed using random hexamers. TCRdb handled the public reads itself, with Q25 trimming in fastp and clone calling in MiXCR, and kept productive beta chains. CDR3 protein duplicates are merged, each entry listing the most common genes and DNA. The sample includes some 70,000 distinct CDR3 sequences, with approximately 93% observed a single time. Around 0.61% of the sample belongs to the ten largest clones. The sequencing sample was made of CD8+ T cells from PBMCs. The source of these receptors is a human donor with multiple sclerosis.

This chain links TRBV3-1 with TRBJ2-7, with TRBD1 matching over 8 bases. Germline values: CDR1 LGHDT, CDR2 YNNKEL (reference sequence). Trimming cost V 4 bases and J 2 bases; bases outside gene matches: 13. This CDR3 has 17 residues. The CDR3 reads CASSPDVSGGATYEQYF. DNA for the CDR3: TGTGCCAGCAGCCCCGACGTGTCAGGGGGCGCGACCTACGAGCAGTACTTC.

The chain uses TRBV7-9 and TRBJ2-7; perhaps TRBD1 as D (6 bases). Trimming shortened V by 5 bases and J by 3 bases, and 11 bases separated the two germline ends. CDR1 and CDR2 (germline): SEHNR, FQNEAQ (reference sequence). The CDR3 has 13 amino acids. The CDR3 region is CASSPQGNYEQYF. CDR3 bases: TGTGCCAGCAGCCCCCAGGGGAACTACGAGCAGTACTTC. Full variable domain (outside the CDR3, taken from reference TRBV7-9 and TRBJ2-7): DTGVSQNPRHKITKRGQNVTFRCDPISEHNRLYWYRQTLGQGPEFLTYFQNEAQLEKSRLLSDRFSAERPKGSFSTLEIQRTEQGDSAMYLCASSPQGNYEQYFGPGTRLTVT.

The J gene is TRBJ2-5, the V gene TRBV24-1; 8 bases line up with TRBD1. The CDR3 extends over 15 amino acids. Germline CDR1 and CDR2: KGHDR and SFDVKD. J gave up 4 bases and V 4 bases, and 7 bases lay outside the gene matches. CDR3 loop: CATSEPGGAGETQYF. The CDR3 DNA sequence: TGTGCCACCAGTGAACCAGGGGGCGCAGGAGAGACCCAGTACTTC.

CDR3 sequence reads: CASSLQWAEQETQYF. As DNA, the CDR3 is TGCGCCAGCAGCTTGCAATGGGCGGAACAAGAGACCCAGTACTTC. This sequence joins TRBV5-1 and TRBJ2-5, with D uncertain. This CDR3 spans 15 amino acids. Trimming cost V 1 base and J 2 bases, with 12 bases left between them. The germline CDR1 and CDR2 sequences are SGHRS and YFSETQ.

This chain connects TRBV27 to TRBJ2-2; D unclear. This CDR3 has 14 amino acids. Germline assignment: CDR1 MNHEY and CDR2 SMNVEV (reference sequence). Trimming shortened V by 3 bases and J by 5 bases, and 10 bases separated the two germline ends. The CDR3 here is CASSFVGFTGELFF. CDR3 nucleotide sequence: TGTGCCAGCAGTTTCGTAGGGTTTACCGGGGAGCTGTTTTTT.

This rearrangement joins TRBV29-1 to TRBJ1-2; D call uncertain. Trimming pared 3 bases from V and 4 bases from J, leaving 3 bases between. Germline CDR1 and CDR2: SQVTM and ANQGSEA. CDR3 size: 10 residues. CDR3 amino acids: CSVDGYGYTF. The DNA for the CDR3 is TGCAGCGTTGATGGCTATGGCTACACCTTC.

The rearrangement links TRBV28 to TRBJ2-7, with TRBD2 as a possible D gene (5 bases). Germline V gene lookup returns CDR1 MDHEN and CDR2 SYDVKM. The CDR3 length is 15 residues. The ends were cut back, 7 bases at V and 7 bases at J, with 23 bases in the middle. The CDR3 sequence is CASIPSRRSSSEQYF. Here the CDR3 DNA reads TGTGCCAGCATCCCTTCCCGGAGGTCCTCCTCAGAGCAGTACTTC.

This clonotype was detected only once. For the CDR3, the DNA is TGCAGCGTGTCCCAGGGGAGCTCCTACAATGAGCAGTTCTTC. Protein sequence: CSVSQGSSYNEQFF. The chain has TRBV29-1 and TRBJ2-1; D perhaps matches TRBD1 (6 bases). The CDR3 sequence is 14 residues long. The V end lost 6 bases, the J end lost 0 bases, and 12 bases lay between the germline ends. Germline loops: CDR1 SQVTM, CDR2 ANQGSEA.

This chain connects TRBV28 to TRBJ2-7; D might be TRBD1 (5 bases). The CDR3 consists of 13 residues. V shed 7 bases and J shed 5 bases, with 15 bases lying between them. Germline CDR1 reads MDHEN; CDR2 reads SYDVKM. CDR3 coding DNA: TGTGCCAGCACCCTCCAGGGTAGGAACGAGCAGTACTTC. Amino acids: CASTLQGRNEQYF.

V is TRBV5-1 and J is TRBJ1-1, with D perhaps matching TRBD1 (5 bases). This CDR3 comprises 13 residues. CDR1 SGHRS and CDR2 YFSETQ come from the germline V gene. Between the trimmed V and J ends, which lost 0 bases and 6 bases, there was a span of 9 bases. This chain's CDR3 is CASSLEQGSEAFF. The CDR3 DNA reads TGCGCCAGCAGCTTGGAGCAGGGCTCTGAAGCTTTCTTT.

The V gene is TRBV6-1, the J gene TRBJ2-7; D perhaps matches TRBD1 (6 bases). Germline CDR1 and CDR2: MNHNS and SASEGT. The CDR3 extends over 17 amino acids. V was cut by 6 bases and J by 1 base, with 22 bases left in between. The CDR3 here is CASSSTPTGPRSYEQYF. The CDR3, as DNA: TGTGCCAGCAGCTCTACCCCCACAGGGCCTCGTTCCTACGAGCAGTACTTC.

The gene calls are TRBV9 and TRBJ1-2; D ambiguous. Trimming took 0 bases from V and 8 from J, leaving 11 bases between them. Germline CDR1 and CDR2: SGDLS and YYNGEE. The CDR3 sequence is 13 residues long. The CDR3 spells CASSVGGVGGYTF. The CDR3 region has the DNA TGTGCCAGCAGCGTAGGCGGGGTCGGGGGCTACACCTTC.

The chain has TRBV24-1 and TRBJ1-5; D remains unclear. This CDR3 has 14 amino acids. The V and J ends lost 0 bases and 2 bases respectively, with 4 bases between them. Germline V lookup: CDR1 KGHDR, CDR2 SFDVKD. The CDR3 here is CATSDLLGNQPQHF. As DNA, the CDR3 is TGTGCCACCAGTGATTTGCTCGGCAATCAGCCCCAGCATTTT.

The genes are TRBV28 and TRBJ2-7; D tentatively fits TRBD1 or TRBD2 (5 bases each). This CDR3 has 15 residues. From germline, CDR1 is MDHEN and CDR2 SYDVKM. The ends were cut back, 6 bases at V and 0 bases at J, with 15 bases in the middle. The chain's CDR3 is CASRIRDAASYEQYF. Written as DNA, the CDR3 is TGTGCCAGCAGGATCCGGGACGCAGCCTCCTACGAGCAGTACTTC.